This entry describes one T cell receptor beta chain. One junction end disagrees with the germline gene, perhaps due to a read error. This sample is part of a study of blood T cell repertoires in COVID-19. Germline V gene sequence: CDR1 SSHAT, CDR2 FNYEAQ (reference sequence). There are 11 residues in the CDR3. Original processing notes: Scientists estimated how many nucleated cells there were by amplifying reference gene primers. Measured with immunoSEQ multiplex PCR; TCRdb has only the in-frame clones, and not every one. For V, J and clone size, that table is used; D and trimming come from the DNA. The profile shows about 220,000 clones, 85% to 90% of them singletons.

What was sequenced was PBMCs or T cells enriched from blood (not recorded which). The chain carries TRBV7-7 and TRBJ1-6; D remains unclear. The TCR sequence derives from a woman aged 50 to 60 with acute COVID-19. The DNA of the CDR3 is TGTGCTAGCAGCTTACATCCACCCCTCCACTTT. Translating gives CASSLHPPLHF.